The 10 T cell receptor beta chains presented below share a single source sample, sequenced in a study of blood T cell repertoires in COVID-19. TCRdb's copy holds only in-frame clones and misses some; the assay was immunoSEQ multiplex PCR. The sample has 250,000 to 300,000 clones, more than 75% seen once. The material sequenced was PBMCs or T cells enriched from blood (not recorded which). These receptors came from a woman aged 55-70 years in a cohort exposed to, infected with or recovered from COVID-19 (not recorded which).

This chain links TRBV6-1 with TRBJ2-3, with TRBD2 identical over 8 bases. In germline, CDR1 is MNHNS, CDR2 SASEGT. The CDR3 extends over 15 amino acids. Trimming cost V 3 bases and J 2 bases; bases outside gene matches: 4. CDR3 in amino acids: CASSEEAGVTDTQYF. Written as DNA, the CDR3 is TGTGCCAGCAGTGAGGAAGCGGGAGTCACAGATACGCAGTATTTT.

DNA of the CDR3: TGTGCCAGCAGCGTACATAGCGGTCCCTACGAGCAGTACTTC. Translated: CASSVHSGPYEQYF. This chain uses TRBV21-1 with TRBJ2-7; the D segment call TRBD2 is taken from the table without a DNA check. TRBV21-1 is marked as a pseudogene. CDR3 size: 14 residues.

This chain links TRBV5-6 with TRBJ1-1, with TRBD1 identical over 7 bases. The CDR3 has 13 residues. Trimming cost V 4 bases and J 4 bases; bases outside gene matches: 4. The germline V gene has CDR1 SGHDT and CDR2 YYEEEE. The CDR3 region is CASSNRGGTEAFF. The CDR3 DNA is TGTGCCAGCAGCAACAGGGGCGGCACTGAAGCTTTCTTT.

This clone was counted once. The chain recombines TRBV13 with TRBJ2-2; D gene uncertain. Trimming cost V 3 bases and J 0 bases, with 11 bases left between them. Germline CDR1 reads PRHDT; CDR2 reads FYEKMQ (reference sequence). The CDR3 length is 16 residues. The CDR3 spells CASSFNKITNTGELFF. As DNA, the CDR3 is TGTGCCAGCAGCTTTAACAAGATCACGAACACCGGGGAGCTGTTTTTT. Combining the CDR3 with reference TRBV13 and TRBJ2-2 gives the whole variable domain AAGVIQSPRHLIKEKRETATLKCYPIPRHDTVYWYQQGPGQDPQFLISFYEKMQSDKGSIPDRFSAQQFSDYHSELNMSSLELGDSALYFCASSFNKITNTGELFFGEGSRLTVL.

The chain joins TRBV5-1 to TRBJ2-3, with 9 bases lining up with TRBD2. Trimming cost V 4 bases and J 6 bases; bases outside gene matches: 9. Germline assignment: CDR1 SGHRS and CDR2 YFSETQ. This CDR3 has 15 residues. CDR3 protein: CASSAVAGGPDTQYF. As DNA, the CDR3 is TGCGCCAGCAGCGCTGTTGCGGGAGGGCCGGATACGCAGTATTTT. The full variable domain, its missing parts supplied by reference TRBV5-1 and TRBJ2-3, is KAGVTQTPRYLIKTRGQQVTLSCSPISGHRSVSWYQQTPGQGLQFLFEYFSETQRNKGNFPGRFSGRQFSNSRSEMNVSTLELGDSALYLCASSAVAGGPDTQYFGPGTRLTVL.

The chain carries TRBV5-1 and TRBJ1-2; 8 positions agree with TRBD1. Trimming took 2 bases from V and 2 from J; bases not matched to a gene: 2. CDR3 length: 14 amino acids. Germline V CDR1 and CDR2: SGHRS, YFSETQ. The DNA of the CDR3 is TGCGCCAGCAGCTTCCCAGGGGGCAACTATGGCTACACCTTC. Protein: CASSFPGGNYGYTF.

The chain combines TRBV2 with TRBJ2-1, with a tentative D call TRBD1 (6 bases). Germline V CDR1 and CDR2: SNHLY, FYNNEI. The length of the CDR3 is 12 residues. V was cut by 3 bases and J by 15 bases, with 15 bases left in between. Here the CDR3 reads CASSDLGAEWFF. The CDR3 nucleotides read TGTGCCAGCAGTGACTTGGGGGCCGAGTGGTTCTTC.

This clone came up many times. J is TRBJ2-7 and V is TRBV18; perhaps TRBD1 as D (5 bases). V was trimmed by 3 bases and J by 11 bases, leaving 23 bases between them. CDR3 length: 15 residues. CDR1 is KGHSH, CDR2 LQKENI, per germline. The CDR3 here is CASSPGRVVVASEYF. In DNA, the CDR3 is TGTGCCAGCTCACCGGGCAGGGTCGTCGTGGCTAGTGAGTACTTC. The whole variable domain, filled in from reference TRBV18 and TRBJ2-7, reads NAGVMQNPRHLVRRRGQEARLRCSPMKGHSHVYWYRQLPEEGLKFMVYLQKENIIDESGMPKERFSAEFPKEGPSILRIQQVVRGDSAAYFCASSPGRVVVASEYFGPGTRLTVT.

The chain combines TRBV9 with TRBJ2-1, with 13 bases matching TRBD2. The J segment lost 1 base and the V segment lost 2 bases, leaving 3 bases of the junction unmatched. The germline gives CDR1 SGDLS, CDR2 YYNGEE. There are 17 residues in the CDR3. The CDR3 is CASSVGLAGSSYNEQFF. DNA for the CDR3: TGTGCCAGCAGCGTGGGACTAGCGGGAAGTTCCTACAATGAGCAGTTCTTC.

This chain uses TRBV6-4 with TRBJ2-5, with TRBD2 identical over 9 bases. The length of the CDR3 is 15 residues. The ends lost 5 bases at V and 2 bases at J; junction bases unmatched: 6. CDR1 and CDR2 from the germline V gene are MRHNA and SNTAGT. As DNA, the CDR3 is TGTGCCAGCAGTTTCATTAGCGGGGGACAAGAGACCCAGTACTTC. The encoded protein is CASSFISGGQETQYF.